The 8 T cell receptor beta chains in this list originate from one sample, sequenced in a study of T cells after yellow fever vaccination. One entry per CDR3 protein results from TCRdb running MiXCR on the 5' RACE reads. The top ten hold 15% of the sample, which has hundreds of thousands of distinct CDR3 sequences, 9% to 15% seen once. This material consisted of PBMCs, taken on the day of the yellow fever booster vaccination. Receptors were obtained from a man younger than 40 who received the YFV17D yellow fever vaccine.

V usage is TRBV7-6 and J usage is TRBJ2-2; D perhaps matches TRBD1 (6 bases). Germline CDR1 and CDR2: SGHVS and FNYEAQ. This CDR3 is 17 amino acids long. The ends were cut back, 2 bases at V and 0 bases at J, with 13 bases in the middle. In DNA form, the CDR3 reads TGTGCCAGCAGCTTACGGCCGGCAGGGGCGAACACCGGGGAGCTGTTTTTT. Residues: CASSLRPAGANTGELFF.

This clonotype has more than one count but fewer than ten. The V call is TRBV7-8, the J call TRBJ1-2; D gene unclear. CDR3 size: 14 residues. Trimming shortened V by 6 bases and J by 7 bases, and 18 bases separated the two germline ends. CDR1 and CDR2 (germline): SGHVS, FQNEAQ. For the CDR3, the DNA is TGTGCCAGCAGTCCTACGGTGGTTCGGGGTGGCTACACCTTC. Translated, it gives CASSPTVVRGGYTF.

This chain uses TRBV28 with TRBJ2-3; TRBD1 or TRBD2 may be the D gene (6 bases each). The germline CDR1 and CDR2 sequences are MDHEN and SYDVKM. This CDR3 has 15 amino acids. The V end was cut by 8 bases, the J end by 3 bases, with 18 bases between. The CDR3 nucleotides read TGTGCCAGCGGGTCGCCGGGGGCGTTGACAGATACGCAGTATTTT. Translated: CASGSPGALTDTQYF.

The sample holds many counts of this clonotype. An end of the junction differs from the germline gene, which may be a read error. The genes are TRBV5-1 and TRBJ2-3; no firm D call. The germline gives CDR1 SGHRS, CDR2 YFSETQ. CDR3 length: 11 residues. The CDR3 DNA reads as TGTGCCAGCAGCTTCCGGGATACGCAGTATTTT. Protein sequence: CASSFRDTQYF. The full variable domain, in which reference TRBV5-1 and TRBJ2-3 provide the parts outside the CDR3, is KAGVTQTPRYLIKTRGQQVTLSCSPISGHRSVSWYQQTPGQGLQFLFEYFSETQRNKGNFPGRFSGRQFSNSRSEMNVSTLELGDSALYLCASSFRDTQYFGPGTRLTVL.

V usage is TRBV20-1 and J usage is TRBJ2-7, with D perhaps TRBD1 (6 bases). Trimming removed 0 bases at V and 5 bases at J, with 17 bases between. CDR1 is DFQATT and CDR2 is SNEGSKA in the germline V gene (reference sequence). The CDR3 extends over 15 amino acids. Written as DNA, the CDR3 is TGCAGTGCTAGAGATCCCGGCAGGGGTACCAACGAGCAGTACTTC. As protein: CSARDPGRGTNEQYF.

The chain employs TRBV13 and TRBJ2-2, with 12 nucleotides matching TRBD2. After removal of 5 bases from V and 6 bases from J, the junction contained 4 bases not matched to a gene. CDR3 length: 15 residues. Germline V gene data show CDR1 as PRHDT and CDR2 as FYEKMQ (reference sequence). The DNA for the CDR3 is TGTGCCAGCAGCCTAGCGGGAGGGCGCGCCGGGGAGCTGTTTTTT. Translated: CASSLAGGRAGELFF.

This chain links TRBV12-3 or TRBV12-4 with TRBJ2-1, with 8 bases aligning to TRBD2. The CDR3 length is 15 residues. J gave up 7 bases and V 6 bases, and 11 bases lay outside the gene matches. In DNA, the CDR3 is TGTGCCAGCAGCAACAGCGGGAGTGTTCCGAATGAGCAGTTCTTC. Its protein product is CASSNSGSVPNEQFF.

A few counts support this clonotype. The J gene is TRBJ2-7, the V gene TRBV29-1; 7 bases align to TRBD1. The CDR3 spans 14 residues. The germline V gene encodes CDR1 SQVTM and CDR2 ANQGSEA. Trimming removed 5 bases from V and 4 bases from J; junction bases left unmatched: 11. CDR3 residues: CSVTTGVMFYEQYF. The CDR3 region has the DNA TGCAGCGTTACAACAGGGGTGATGTTTTACGAGCAGTACTTC.